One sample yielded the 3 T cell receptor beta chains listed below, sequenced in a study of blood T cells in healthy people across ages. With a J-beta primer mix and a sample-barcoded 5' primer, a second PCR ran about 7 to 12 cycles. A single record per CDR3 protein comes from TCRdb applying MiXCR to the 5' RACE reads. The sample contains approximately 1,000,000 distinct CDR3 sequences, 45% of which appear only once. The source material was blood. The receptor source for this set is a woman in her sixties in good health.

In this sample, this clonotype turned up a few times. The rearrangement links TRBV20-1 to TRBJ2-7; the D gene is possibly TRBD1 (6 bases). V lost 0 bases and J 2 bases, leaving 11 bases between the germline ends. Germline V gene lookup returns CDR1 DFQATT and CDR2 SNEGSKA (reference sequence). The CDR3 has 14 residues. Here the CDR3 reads CSARDWTVTYEQYF. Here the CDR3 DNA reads TGCAGTGCTAGAGATTGGACAGTGACCTACGAGCAGTACTTC.

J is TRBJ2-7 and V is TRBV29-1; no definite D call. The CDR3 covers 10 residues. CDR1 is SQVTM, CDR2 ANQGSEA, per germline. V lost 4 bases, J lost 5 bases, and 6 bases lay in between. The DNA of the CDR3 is TGCAGCGTTGGAGTAGACGAGCAGTACTTC. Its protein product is CSVGVDEQYF.

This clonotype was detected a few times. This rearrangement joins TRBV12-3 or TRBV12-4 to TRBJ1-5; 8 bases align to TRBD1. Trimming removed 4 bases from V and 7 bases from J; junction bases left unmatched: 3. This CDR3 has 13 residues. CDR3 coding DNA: TGTGCCAGCAGTTCGACAGGGGAACAGCCCCAGCATTTT. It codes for CASSSTGEQPQHF.